Listed below are T cell receptor beta chains from one sample, sequenced in a study of metastatic and nonmetastatic thyroid tumors. Using MiXCR, TCRdb reanalyzed the PCR reads. The sample lists over 3,500 clones; under 45% were seen once. What was sequenced was adjacent normal tissue. These receptors originate from a male donor with papillary thyroid cancer or a benign thyroid nodule (not recorded which). Some clones in this sample may be carry-over from other donors' samples. CDR3s include the opening cysteine and the closing phenylalanine or tryptophan. The D gene is left open where the match is weak. Expanded clones are given a class, and other clones once, few, many or no size at all.

CDR3 DNA: TGTGCCAGCAGGGGTGTAGCAGATACGCAGTATTTT
CDR3 protein: CASRGVADTQYF
clone size: large
J gene: TRBJ2-3
V gene: TRBV7-9
D gene: .

CDR3 DNA: TGTGCCACCAGCAGAGCCGAGAACACTGAAGCTTTCTTT
CDR3 protein: CATSRAENTEAFF
clone size: .
J gene: TRBJ1-1
V gene: TRBV15
D gene: .

CDR3 DNA: TGCGCCAGCAGCTCCGGGACAGGCCCGAACTATGGCTACACCTTC
CDR3 protein: CASSSGTGPNYGYTF
clone size: .
J gene: TRBJ1-2
V gene: TRBV5-1
D gene: TRBD1

CDR3 DNA: TGTGCCAGCAGCTTAGCCGGGCGGGAGTCCTACGAGCAGTACTTC
CDR3 protein: CASSLAGRESYEQYF
clone size: .
J gene: TRBJ2-7
V gene: TRBV11-2
D gene: TRBD2

CDR3 DNA: TGCAGTGCTAGAGATGCCGAGGCGGGTGATGAGCAGTTCTTC
CDR3 protein: CSARDAEAGDEQFF
clone size: .
J gene: TRBJ2-1
V gene: TRBV20-1
D gene: .

CDR3 DNA: TGCAGCTCTACTAGCAGGGGTTTGCAAGCTTTCTTT
CDR3 protein: CSSTSRGLQAFF
clone size: few
J gene: TRBJ1-1
V gene: TRBV29-1
D gene: .

CDR3 DNA: TGTGCCAGCAGTAAAAGGGGGACAGGAGTGGATGAGCAGTTCTTC
CDR3 protein: CASSKRGTGVDEQFF
clone size: few
J gene: TRBJ2-1
V gene: TRBV6-1
D gene: TRBD1

CDR3 DNA: TGTGCCAGCAGTTACACTAGCGGAGCCTACGAGCAGTACTTC
CDR3 protein: CASSYTSGAYEQYF
clone size: .
J gene: TRBJ2-7
V gene: TRBV6-5
D gene: TRBD2

CDR3 DNA: TGTGCCAGCAGTTACTATACTAGCGGGAGGGTTGGCACCGGGGAGCTGTTTTTT
CDR3 protein: CASSYYTSGRVGTGELFF
clone size: .
J gene: TRBJ2-2
V gene: TRBV6-2/TRBV6-3
D gene: TRBD2

CDR3 DNA: TGCAGCGTCCTAACGACTACGAACACTGAAGCTTTCTTT
CDR3 protein: CSVLTTTNTEAFF
clone size: few
J gene: TRBJ1-1
V gene: TRBV29-1
D gene: .

CDR3 DNA: TGTGCCAGCAGCCGAACAGGGGAGGCCAATCAGCCCCAGCATTTT
CDR3 protein: CASSRTGEANQPQHF
clone size: .
J gene: TRBJ1-5
V gene: TRBV28
D gene: TRBD1

CDR3 DNA: TGCGCCAGCAGCCAAACCGGGACTAGAGAACCAGACGAGCAGTACTTC
CDR3 protein: CASSQTGTREPDEQYF
clone size: large
J gene: TRBJ2-7
V gene: TRBV5-1
D gene: TRBD2

CDR3 DNA: TGTGCCAGCAGCACTGGGCTTCTCTCAGATACGCAGTATTTT
CDR3 protein: CASSTGLLSDTQYF
clone size: medium-sized
J gene: TRBJ2-3
V gene: TRBV4-2
D gene: .

CDR3 DNA: TGTGCCAGCAGCTTAATGGGGGGCAGCTCTGGGGCCAACGTCCTGACTTTC
CDR3 protein: CASSLMGGSSGANVLTF
clone size: .
J gene: TRBJ2-6
V gene: TRBV7-3
D gene: .

CDR3 DNA: TGCAGTGCAACCTGGACAGGGAACTCCTACGAGCAGTACTTC
CDR3 protein: CSATWTGNSYEQYF
clone size: few
J gene: TRBJ2-7
V gene: TRBV20-1
D gene: TRBD1

CDR3 DNA: TGTGCCAGCAGTTTGGGCCAGAATGACTACGAGCAGTACTTC
CDR3 protein: CASSLGQNDYEQYF
clone size: few
J gene: TRBJ2-7
V gene: TRBV28
D gene: .

CDR3 DNA: TGCAGCGTCGGTTTACTAGCGGCCTCCTACAATGAGCAGTTCTTC
CDR3 protein: CSVGLLAASYNEQFF
clone size: few
J gene: TRBJ2-1
V gene: TRBV29-1
D gene: TRBD2

CDR3 DNA: TGCAGTGCTAGAGGGGAAACGGGCCGGGCCTACGAGCAGTACTTC
CDR3 protein: CSARGETGRAYEQYF
clone size: large
J gene: TRBJ2-7
V gene: TRBV20-1
D gene: .

CDR3 DNA: TGTGCCTGGAGTTCTACCCCAGATAGTGAGCAGTTCTTC
CDR3 protein: CAWSSTPDSEQFF
clone size: few
J gene: TRBJ2-1
V gene: TRBV30
D gene: .

CDR3 DNA: TGTGCCAGCAGCCAATCTCTAGGGGGGCAAGCTTTCTTT
CDR3 protein: CASSQSLGGQAFF
clone size: few
J gene: TRBJ1-1
V gene: TRBV16
D gene: .

CDR3 DNA: TGTGCCAGCAGCCCTTGGACTAGCGGTTCGAACACCGGGGAGCTGTTTTTT
CDR3 protein: CASSPWTSGSNTGELFF
clone size: medium-sized
J gene: TRBJ2-2
V gene: TRBV11-3
D gene: TRBD2

CDR3 DNA: TGCGCCAGCAGCTTGTATCGGGGCGCCTCTGGAAACACCATATATTTT
CDR3 protein: CASSLYRGASGNTIYF
clone size: .
J gene: TRBJ1-3
V gene: TRBV5-1
D gene: .

CDR3 DNA: TGTGCCAGCAGTTTAGGTGGGACTCTCAGGAATGAGCAGTTCTTC
CDR3 protein: CASSLGGTLRNEQFF
clone size: few
J gene: TRBJ2-1
V gene: TRBV12-3/TRBV12-4
D gene: .

CDR3 DNA: TGTGCCACCAGTGCTAACCGGGACGGGTCCTACGAGCAGTACTTC
CDR3 protein: CATSANRDGSYEQYF
clone size: .
J gene: TRBJ2-7
V gene: TRBV15
D gene: .

CDR3 DNA: TGTGCCAGCAGTTTGGTTGGACAGGGGGAGACCCAGTACTTC
CDR3 protein: CASSLVGQGETQYF
clone size: .
J gene: TRBJ2-5
V gene: TRBV28
D gene: TRBD1

CDR3 DNA: TGTGCCAGCAGCCAGGGACTAGCGGTCCACGGACGCTACGAGCAGTACTTC
CDR3 protein: CASSQGLAVHGRYEQYF
clone size: few
J gene: TRBJ2-7
V gene: TRBV6-2/TRBV6-3
D gene: TRBD2

CDR3 DNA: TGTGCCAGCAGCTTGGGACAGTACACTGAAGCTTTCTTT
CDR3 protein: CASSLGQYTEAFF
clone size: .
J gene: TRBJ1-1
V gene: TRBV7-2
D gene: TRBD1

CDR3 DNA: TGTGCCAGCAGTGAGCGGGGGCGATCCTACGAGCAGTACTTC
CDR3 protein: CASSERGRSYEQYF
clone size: few
J gene: TRBJ2-7
V gene: TRBV6-1
D gene: .

CDR3 DNA: TGTGCCAGCAGAGACCCCAGGATCATACTGTACAATGAGCAGTTCTTC
CDR3 protein: CASRDPRIILYNEQFF
clone size: few
J gene: TRBJ2-1
V gene: TRBV6-1
D gene: .

CDR3 DNA: TGCGCCAGCAGCTTTATCGGGGGGGCCGGGGAGACCCAGTACTTC
CDR3 protein: CASSFIGGAGETQYF
clone size: once
J gene: TRBJ2-5
V gene: TRBV5-1
D gene: TRBD2

CDR3 DNA: TGCAGTGCTAGAGATGTGGTCACCGGGGAGCTGTTTTTT
CDR3 protein: CSARDVVTGELFF
clone size: .
J gene: TRBJ2-2
V gene: TRBV20-1
D gene: .